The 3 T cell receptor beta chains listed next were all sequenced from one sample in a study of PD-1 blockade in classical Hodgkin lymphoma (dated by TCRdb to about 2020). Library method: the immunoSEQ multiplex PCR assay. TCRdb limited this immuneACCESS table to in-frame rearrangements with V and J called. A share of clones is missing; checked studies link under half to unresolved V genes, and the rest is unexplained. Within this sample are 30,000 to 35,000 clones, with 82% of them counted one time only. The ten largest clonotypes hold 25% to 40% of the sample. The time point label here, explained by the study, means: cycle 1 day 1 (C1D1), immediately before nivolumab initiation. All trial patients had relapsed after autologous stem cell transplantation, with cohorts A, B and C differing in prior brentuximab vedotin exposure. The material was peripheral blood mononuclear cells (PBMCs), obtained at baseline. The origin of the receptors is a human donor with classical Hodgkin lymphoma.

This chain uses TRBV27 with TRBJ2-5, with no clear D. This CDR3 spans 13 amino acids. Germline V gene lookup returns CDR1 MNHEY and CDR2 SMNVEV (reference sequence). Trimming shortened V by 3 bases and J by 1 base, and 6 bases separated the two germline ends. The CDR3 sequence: CASSLGLQETQYF. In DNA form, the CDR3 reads TGTGCCAGCAGTTTGGGCCTCCAAGAGACCCAGTACTTC.

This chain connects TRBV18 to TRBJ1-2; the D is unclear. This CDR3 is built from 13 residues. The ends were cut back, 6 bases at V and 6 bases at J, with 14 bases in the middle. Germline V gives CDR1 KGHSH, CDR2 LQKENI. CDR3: CASSPRGGDGYTF. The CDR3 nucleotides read TGTGCCAGCTCCCCCCGGGGTGGGGATGGCTACACCTTC.

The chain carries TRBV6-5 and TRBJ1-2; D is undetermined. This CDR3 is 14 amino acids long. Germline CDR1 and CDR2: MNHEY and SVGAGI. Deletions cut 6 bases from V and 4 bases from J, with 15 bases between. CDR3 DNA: TGTGCCAGCAGAAATGGACGGGCTATCTATGGCTACACCTTC. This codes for CASRNGRAIYGYTF.